A selection of T cell receptor beta chains follows, all from one sample in a study of early T cells in non-severe SARS-CoV-2 infection. TCRdb re-called the 5' RACE reads through MiXCR, storing one row per CDR3 protein. Of 100,000 to 120,000 distinct CDR3 sequences in the sample, roughly 12% were seen once. This specimen was whole blood, taken at baseline. The receptors were gathered from an adult who was a healthcare worker with PCR-confirmed SARS-CoV-2 infection or an uninfected control (not recorded which). CDR3s include the opening cysteine and the closing phenylalanine or tryptophan. D genes are given only for firm matches. A row's size may be missing; if present it is once, few, many or a size class.

CDR3 length: 18
V gene: TRBV5-4
J gene: TRBJ2-1
clone size: few
D gene: TRBD2
CDR3 DNA: TGTGCCAGCACCCTAGGGGGTAGCGGGGTTTTCTCCTACAATGAGCAGTTCTTC
CDR3 protein: CASTLGGSGVFSYNEQFF

CDR3 length: 14
V gene: TRBV6-1
J gene: TRBJ2-2
clone size: few
D gene: -
CDR3 DNA: TGTGCCAGCAGCGTACGGGGGCGCACCGGGGAGCTGTTTTTT
CDR3 protein: CASSVRGRTGELFF

CDR3 length: 14
V gene: TRBV6-2/TRBV6-3
J gene: TRBJ2-7
clone size: -
D gene: TRBD2
CDR3 DNA: TGTGCCAGCTGCCTTGCTAGCGGGAGGTACGAGCAGTACTTC
CDR3 protein: CASCLASGRYEQYF

CDR3 length: 13
V gene: TRBV12-3/TRBV12-4
J gene: TRBJ1-1
clone size: few
D gene: TRBD1
CDR3 DNA: TGTGCCAGCACCCTCAGGGGGGGTTCTGAAGCTTTCTTT
CDR3 protein: CASTLRGGSEAFF

CDR3 length: 13
V gene: TRBV9
J gene: TRBJ2-1
clone size: -
D gene: -
CDR3 DNA: TGTGCCAGCAGCCCCCGGGATTTCGGTGAGCAGTTCTTC
CDR3 protein: CASSPRDFGEQFF

CDR3 length: 12
V gene: TRBV29-1
J gene: TRBJ1-1
clone size: -
D gene: -
CDR3 DNA: TGCAGCGGCGGCCAGACGGGTACTGAAGCTTTCTTT
CDR3 protein: CSGGQTGTEAFF

CDR3 length: 10
V gene: TRBV30
J gene: TRBJ2-7
clone size: -
D gene: -
CDR3 DNA: TGTGCCTGGAGTAGGGGAAAGCAGTACTTC
CDR3 protein: CAWSRGKQYF

CDR3 length: 17
V gene: TRBV11-2
J gene: TRBJ2-5
clone size: few
D gene: TRBD1
CDR3 DNA: TGTGCCAGCAGCTTAGATCCCAGGACAGGGTTCCAAGAGACCCAGTACTTC
CDR3 protein: CASSLDPRTGFQETQYF

CDR3 length: 16
V gene: TRBV6-5
J gene: TRBJ2-3
clone size: -
D gene: -
CDR3 DNA: TGTGCCAGCAGTTACTCGAGACAGAGTCTCACAGATACGCAGTATTTT
CDR3 protein: CASSYSRQSLTDTQYF

CDR3 length: 15
V gene: TRBV3-1
J gene: TRBJ1-3
clone size: few
D gene: -
CDR3 DNA: TGTGCCAGCAGCCAAGGGAGCGGGGCTGGAAACACCATATATTTT
CDR3 protein: CASSQGSGAGNTIYF

CDR3 length: 16
V gene: TRBV2
J gene: TRBJ1-2
clone size: -
D gene: -
CDR3 DNA: TGTGCCAGCAGTACGGTGGGCAGGGGACCCAACTATGGCTACACCTTC
CDR3 protein: CASSTVGRGPNYGYTF

CDR3 length: 16
V gene: TRBV4-1
J gene: TRBJ2-2
clone size: -
D gene: -
CDR3 DNA: TGCGCCAGCAGCCAAGGTCGGGACTGGGTAACCGGGGAGCTGTTTTTT
CDR3 protein: CASSQGRDWVTGELFF

CDR3 length: 14
V gene: TRBV30
J gene: TRBJ2-7
clone size: -
D gene: TRBD1
CDR3 DNA: TGTGCCTGGAGGAAAGGGACAGGGTTCTTTGGGCAGTACTTC
CDR3 protein: CAWRKGTGFFGQYF

CDR3 length: 15
V gene: TRBV20-1
J gene: TRBJ2-7
clone size: few
D gene: TRBD2
CDR3 DNA: TGCAGTGCTAGAGTTGGAAGCGGGAGAACCTACGAGCAGTACTTC
CDR3 protein: CSARVGSGRTYEQYF

CDR3 length: 15
V gene: TRBV6-5
J gene: TRBJ1-1
clone size: few
D gene: TRBD1
CDR3 DNA: TGTGCCAGCAGTTACAGGCCCAGGGGGCACACTGAAGCTTTCTTT
CDR3 protein: CASSYRPRGHTEAFF

CDR3 length: 15
V gene: TRBV19
J gene: TRBJ2-3
clone size: many
D gene: TRBD2
CDR3 DNA: TGTGCCAGTAGTATCGGGGGGGGAAGCACAGATACGCAGTATTTT
CDR3 protein: CASSIGGGSTDTQYF

CDR3 length: 15
V gene: TRBV12-3/TRBV12-4
J gene: TRBJ2-2
clone size: few
D gene: -
CDR3 DNA: TGTGCCAGCAGTTTAAGACTCCGGAACACCGGGGAGCTGTTTTTT
CDR3 protein: CASSLRLRNTGELFF

CDR3 length: 15
V gene: TRBV28
J gene: TRBJ1-5
clone size: -
D gene: -
CDR3 DNA: TGTGCCAGCAGTCCGACAGGATTGAGCAATCGGCCCCAGCATTTT
CDR3 protein: CASSPTGLSNRPQHF

CDR3 length: 17
V gene: TRBV29-1
J gene: TRBJ2-5
clone size: once
D gene: -
CDR3 DNA: TGCAGCGTTAATCCCGGGAGCGGAACCAAGAAACAAGAGACCCAGTACTTC
CDR3 protein: CSVNPGSGTKKQETQYF

CDR3 length: 14
V gene: TRBV6-1
J gene: TRBJ1-5
clone size: many
D gene: -
CDR3 DNA: TGTGCCAGCAGTCTACAATATAGCAATCAGCCCCAGCATTTT
CDR3 protein: CASSLQYSNQPQHF

CDR3 length: 12
V gene: TRBV20-1
J gene: TRBJ2-5
clone size: -
D gene: TRBD2
CDR3 DNA: TGCAGTGCAACTAGCGGCCAAGAGACCCAGTACTTC
CDR3 protein: CSATSGQETQYF

CDR3 length: 16
V gene: TRBV6-5
J gene: TRBJ1-5
clone size: few
D gene: -
CDR3 DNA: TGTGCCAGCAGTGCTACAGGGAGGGGGGCAAATCAGCCCCAGCATTTT
CDR3 protein: CASSATGRGANQPQHF

CDR3 length: 15
V gene: TRBV2
J gene: TRBJ2-3
clone size: -
D gene: TRBD2
CDR3 DNA: TGTGCCAGCATCAGATTCGCGGGGGGCACAGATACGCAGTATTTT
CDR3 protein: CASIRFAGGTDTQYF

CDR3 length: 15
V gene: TRBV7-3
J gene: TRBJ2-3
clone size: -
D gene: TRBD2
CDR3 DNA: TGTGCCAGCAGCTTAGCCGGGAGGGCCACAGATACGCAGTATTTT
CDR3 protein: CASSLAGRATDTQYF

CDR3 length: 16
V gene: TRBV9
J gene: TRBJ2-5
clone size: -
D gene: TRBD1
CDR3 DNA: TGTGCCAGCAGCGTTCTCCGGGACAGGGGCAGCGAGACCCAGTACTTC
CDR3 protein: CASSVLRDRGSETQYF

CDR3 length: 14
V gene: TRBV27
J gene: TRBJ2-7
clone size: -
D gene: -
CDR3 DNA: TGTGCCAGCACTTCTGGGGCAGACTACTACGAGCAGTACTTC
CDR3 protein: CASTSGADYYEQYF

CDR3 length: 15
V gene: TRBV12-3/TRBV12-4
J gene: TRBJ2-1
clone size: few
D gene: TRBD1
CDR3 DNA: TGTGCCAGCAGTCCCCGAGGGGGCCTGGGCAATGAGCAGTTCTTC
CDR3 protein: CASSPRGGLGNEQFF

CDR3 length: 12
V gene: TRBV2
J gene: TRBJ1-1
clone size: -
D gene: -
CDR3 DNA: TGTGCCAGCAGTGTGGGCAACACTGAAGCTTTCTTT
CDR3 protein: CASSVGNTEAFF

CDR3 length: 16
V gene: TRBV24-1
J gene: TRBJ2-3
clone size: few
D gene: TRBD1
CDR3 DNA: TGTGCCACCAGTGATTTGGGGACAGGACGCACAGATACGCAGTATTTT
CDR3 protein: CATSDLGTGRTDTQYF

CDR3 length: 13
V gene: TRBV12-3/TRBV12-4
J gene: TRBJ2-5
clone size: few
D gene: TRBD2
CDR3 DNA: TGTGCCAGCAGGGGGGGACTAGCGGAGACCCAGTACTTC
CDR3 protein: CASRGGLAETQYF

CDR3 length: 15
V gene: TRBV20-1
J gene: TRBJ2-6
clone size: many
D gene: -
CDR3 DNA: TGCAGTGCTAGCGGGCCTAGTGCCGGGGCCAACGTCCTGACTTTC
CDR3 protein: CSASGPSAGANVLTF

CDR3 length: 16
V gene: TRBV2
J gene: TRBJ2-2
clone size: many
D gene: TRBD1
CDR3 DNA: TGTGCCAGCAGTCGACAGGGGACAACGAACACCGGGGAGCTGTTTTTT
CDR3 protein: CASSRQGTTNTGELFF

CDR3 length: 14
V gene: TRBV20-1
J gene: TRBJ1-6
clone size: many
D gene: TRBD1
CDR3 DNA: TGCAGTGCCCAAGACAGGGTCTATAATTCACCCCTCCACTTT
CDR3 protein: CSAQDRVYNSPLHF

CDR3 length: 15
V gene: TRBV20-1
J gene: TRBJ2-3
clone size: -
D gene: TRBD2
CDR3 DNA: TGCAGTGCTAGAGATATAGCGGGGAGCACAGATACGCAGTATTTT
CDR3 protein: CSARDIAGSTDTQYF

CDR3 length: 15
V gene: TRBV20-1
J gene: TRBJ2-1
clone size: -
D gene: TRBD2
CDR3 DNA: TGCAGTGCTAGAGGTCTAGCGGGAGCTTCGAATGAGCAGTTCTTC
CDR3 protein: CSARGLAGASNEQFF

CDR3 length: 11
V gene: TRBV20-1
J gene: TRBJ2-3
clone size: many
D gene: -
CDR3 DNA: TGCAGTGCAGGGCCCACAGATACGCAGTATTTT
CDR3 protein: CSAGPTDTQYF

CDR3 length: 14
V gene: TRBV28
J gene: TRBJ2-7
clone size: few
D gene: -
CDR3 DNA: TGTGCCAGCAGGACCACAGGGACCTCCTACGAGCAGTACTTC
CDR3 protein: CASRTTGTSYEQYF

CDR3 length: 14
V gene: TRBV30
J gene: TRBJ2-3
clone size: -
D gene: TRBD2
CDR3 DNA: TGTGCCTGGAGGACTAGCGGGAGCACAGATACGCAGTATTTT
CDR3 protein: CAWRTSGSTDTQYF

CDR3 length: 16
V gene: TRBV20-1
J gene: TRBJ2-3
clone size: once
D gene: TRBD2
CDR3 DNA: TGCAGTGCCGAGAGAGGACTAGCGGGAGACACAGATACGCAGTATTTT
CDR3 protein: CSAERGLAGDTDTQYF

CDR3 length: 13
V gene: TRBV30
J gene: TRBJ2-5
clone size: -
D gene: -
CDR3 DNA: TGTGCCTGGGGCCCCAATAGCTACGAGACCCAGTACTTC
CDR3 protein: CAWGPNSYETQYF

CDR3 length: 15
V gene: TRBV19
J gene: TRBJ2-7
clone size: -
D gene: -
CDR3 DNA: TGTGCCAGTTCCTTAGTAGCAGGAACACCCTACGAGCAGTACTTC
CDR3 protein: CASSLVAGTPYEQYF

CDR3 length: 13
V gene: TRBV29-1
J gene: TRBJ1-1
clone size: many
D gene: -
CDR3 DNA: TGCAGCACCCCAGGGGTGGAGAACACTGAAGCTTTCTTT
CDR3 protein: CSTPGVENTEAFF

CDR3 length: 15
V gene: TRBV9
J gene: TRBJ2-3
clone size: -
D gene: TRBD2
CDR3 DNA: TGTGCCAGCAGCGTAGGAGCGGGAGGAGGGGATACGCAGTATTTT
CDR3 protein: CASSVGAGGGDTQYF

CDR3 length: 15
V gene: TRBV28
J gene: TRBJ2-7
clone size: -
D gene: -
CDR3 DNA: TGTGCCAGCAGTCCACGGACCCCGATCTACTACGAGCAGTACTTC
CDR3 protein: CASSPRTPIYYEQYF

CDR3 length: 13
V gene: TRBV29-1
J gene: TRBJ1-2
clone size: few
D gene: -
CDR3 DNA: TGCAGCGTTAGCCCGACGGTAAACTATGGCTACACCTTC
CDR3 protein: CSVSPTVNYGYTF

CDR3 length: 14
V gene: TRBV27
J gene: TRBJ1-6
clone size: few
D gene: -
CDR3 DNA: TGTGCCAGCAGTTCCAGGGCCAGAAATTCACCCCTCCACTTT
CDR3 protein: CASSSRARNSPLHF

CDR3 length: 14
V gene: TRBV5-1
J gene: TRBJ2-7
clone size: -
D gene: -
CDR3 DNA: TGCGCCAGCAGGCTGACAGGAAGCTCCTACGAGCAGTACTTC
CDR3 protein: CASRLTGSSYEQYF

CDR3 length: 14
V gene: TRBV7-2
J gene: TRBJ2-1
clone size: -
D gene: -
CDR3 DNA: TGTGCCAGCAGCCGGAACTATTCCTACAATGAGCAGTTCTTC
CDR3 protein: CASSRNYSYNEQFF

CDR3 length: 16
V gene: TRBV7-2
J gene: TRBJ1-6
clone size: -
D gene: -
CDR3 DNA: TGTACCAGCAGCTTACTCGCAGGGCCAACTAATTCACCCCTCCACTTT
CDR3 protein: CTSSLLAGPTNSPLHF

CDR3 length: 16
V gene: TRBV28
J gene: TRBJ2-1
clone size: -
D gene: -
CDR3 DNA: TGTGCCAGCAGTCCCGCGGGTAGGAGCTCCTACAATGAGCAGTTCTTC
CDR3 protein: CASSPAGRSSYNEQFF

CDR3 length: 15
V gene: TRBV7-6
J gene: TRBJ2-3
clone size: few
D gene: -
CDR3 DNA: TGTGCCAGCAGCCCGTCGGGACCCCCGGCAGATACGCAGTATTTT
CDR3 protein: CASSPSGPPADTQYF